Listed below are T cell receptor beta chains from one sample, sequenced in a study of identical twins. From the 5' RACE reads, TCRdb called clonotypes with MiXCR, one entry per CDR3 protein. The sample holds 1.5 million to 2 million distinct CDR3 sequences, roughly 35% seen once. The sequencing sample was made of cord blood. Source of these receptors: a newborn girl in good health. The CDR3 runs from the conserved cysteine through the conserved F or W. A D gene is named only where the DNA matches it firmly. Expanded clones are given a class, and other clones once, few, many or no size at all.

>many|TRBJ2-4|TRBD1|TRBV20-1
CSAREEDRLNIQYF
TGCAGTGCTAGAGAAGAGGACAGGCTAAACATTCAGTACTTC
>many|TRBJ2-5|.|TRBV29-1
CSAGAIWETQYF
TGCAGCGCTGGGGCGATATGGGAGACCCAGTACTTC
>.|TRBJ2-4|.|TRBV5-1
CASSLARPPLAKNIQYF
TGCGCCAGCAGCTTGGCTAGACCCCCTCTAGCCAAAAACATTCAGTACTTC
>.|TRBJ1-4|.|TRBV28
CASSLQGTGEKLFF
TGTGCCAGCAGTTTACAGGGAACTGGGGAAAAACTGTTTTTT
>few|TRBJ2-7|.|TRBV7-2
CASSLSPLGGVYEQYF
TGTGCCAGCAGCTTATCCCCCTTGGGTGGGGTCTACGAGCAGTACTTC
>few|TRBJ1-2|.|TRBV6-6
CASSYPIMTANYGYTF
TGTGCCAGCAGTTACCCGATTATGACAGCTAACTATGGCTACACCTTC
>few|TRBJ2-7|.|TRBV21-1
CASRKPPNRSYEQYF
TGTGCCAGCAGGAAACCCCCGAACAGATCCTACGAGCAGTACTTC
>.|TRBJ2-2|TRBD2|TRBV10-3
CAISPSGANTGELFF
TGTGCCATCAGTCCTAGCGGAGCTAACACCGGGGAGCTGTTTTTT
>few|TRBJ2-3|TRBD1|TRBV7-9
CASSFGTGVGDTQYF
TGTGCCAGCAGCTTTGGGACAGGGGTAGGAGATACGCAGTATTTT
>.|TRBJ2-1|TRBD2|TRBV19
CASRARRGVTYNEQFF
TGTGCCAGTAGGGCGCGGCGGGGGGTTACCTACAATGAGCAGTTCTTC
>.|TRBJ2-3|.|TRBV9
CTSSVGEVPDTQYF
TGTACCAGCAGCGTAGGGGAAGTCCCAGATACGCAGTATTTT
>many|TRBJ1-1|TRBD1|TRBV7-9
CASSRTGSTEAFF
TGTGCCAGCAGCCGGACAGGGAGCACTGAAGCTTTCTTT
>few|TRBJ2-1|TRBD2|TRBV20-1
CSAPLAGGNNEQFF
TGCAGTGCACCTCTAGCGGGAGGAAACAATGAGCAGTTCTTC
>few|TRBJ2-1|TRBD2|TRBV5-6
CASSLGLAEGYEQFF
TGTGCCAGCAGCTTGGGGCTAGCGGAAGGCTATGAGCAGTTCTTC
>few|TRBJ2-7|.|TRBV7-6
CASSPLALSPYEQYF
TGTGCCAGCAGCCCCTTGGCCCTAAGCCCCTACGAGCAGTACTTC
>.|TRBJ2-1|.|TRBV28
CASSLDGSLRNEQFF
TGTGCCAGCAGTTTAGACGGCTCCCTGCGGAATGAGCAGTTCTTC
>.|TRBJ1-6|.|TRBV7-6
CASSLEGLGSYNSPLHF
TGTGCCAGCAGCTTAGAAGGACTGGGCTCCTATAATTCACCCCTCCACTTT
>.|TRBJ2-7|TRBD2|TRBV4-2
CASSQDFRGETYEQYF
TGTGCCAGCAGCCAAGATTTTCGGGGGGAAACCTACGAGCAGTACTTC
>.|TRBJ2-5|.|TRBV21-1
CASSKFHGLAEGETQYF
TGTGCCAGCAGCAAATTCCACGGACTAGCGGAGGGGGAGACCCAGTACTTC
>.|TRBJ2-7|.|TRBV20-1
CSARWYEQYF
TGCAGTGCTAGATGGTACGAGCAGTACTTC
>once|TRBJ2-3|TRBD2|TRBV18
CASSPTPTSGVIDTQYF
TGTGCCAGCTCACCCACCCCGACTAGCGGGGTAATAGATACGCAGTATTTT
>few|TRBJ1-4|TRBD1|TRBV20-1
CSANRGTTNEKLFF
TGCAGTGCGAACAGGGGAACGACTAATGAAAAACTGTTTTTT
>.|TRBJ2-1|TRBD1|TRBV12-3/TRBV12-4
CASSPGQLSYNEQFF
TGTGCCAGCAGCCCGGGACAGCTATCCTACAATGAGCAGTTCTTC
>few|TRBJ1-6|.|TRBV30
CAWTGLGNSPLHF
TGTGCCTGGACCGGTCTCGGGAATTCACCCCTCCACTTT